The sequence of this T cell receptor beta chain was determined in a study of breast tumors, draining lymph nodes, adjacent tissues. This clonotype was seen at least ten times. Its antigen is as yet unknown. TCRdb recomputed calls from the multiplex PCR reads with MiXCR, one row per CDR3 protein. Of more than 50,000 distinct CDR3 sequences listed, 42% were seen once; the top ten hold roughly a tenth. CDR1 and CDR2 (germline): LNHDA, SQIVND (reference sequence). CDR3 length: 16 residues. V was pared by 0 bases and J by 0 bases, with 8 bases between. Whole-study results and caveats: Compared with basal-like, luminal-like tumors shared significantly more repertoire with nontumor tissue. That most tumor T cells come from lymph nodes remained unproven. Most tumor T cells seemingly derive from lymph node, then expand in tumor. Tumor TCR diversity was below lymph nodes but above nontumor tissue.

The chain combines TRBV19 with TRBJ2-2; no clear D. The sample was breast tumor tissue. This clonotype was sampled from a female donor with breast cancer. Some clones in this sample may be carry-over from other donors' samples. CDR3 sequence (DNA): TGTGCCAGTAGTATAGAAGGCGGACCGAACACCGGGGAGCTGTTTTTT. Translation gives CASSIEGGPNTGELFF.